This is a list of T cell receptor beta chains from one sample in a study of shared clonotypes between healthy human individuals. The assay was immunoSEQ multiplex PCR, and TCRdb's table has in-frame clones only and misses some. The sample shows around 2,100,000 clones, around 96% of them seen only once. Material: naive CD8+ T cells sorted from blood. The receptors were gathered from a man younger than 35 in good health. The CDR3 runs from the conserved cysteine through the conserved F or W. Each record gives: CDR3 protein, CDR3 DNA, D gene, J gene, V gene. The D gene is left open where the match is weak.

CDR3aa: CATRGPNSYEQYF
CDR3nt: TGTGCCACCCGAGGGCCCAACTCCTACGAGCAGTACTTC
d_gene: NA
j_gene: TRBJ2-7
v_gene: TRBV19

CDR3aa: CASSDIFRGSTEAFF
CDR3nt: TGTGCCAGCAGCGACATATTCAGGGGTTCCACTGAAGCTTTCTTT
d_gene: NA
j_gene: TRBJ1-1
v_gene: TRBV9

CDR3aa: CASSMDRAYEQYF
CDR3nt: TGTGCCAGTAGTATGGACAGGGCCTACGAGCAGTACTTC
d_gene: TRBD1
j_gene: TRBJ2-7
v_gene: TRBV19

CDR3aa: CAIGQGLAEAFF
CDR3nt: TGTGCCATAGGACAGGGCCTCGCTGAAGCTTTCTTT
d_gene: TRBD1
j_gene: TRBJ1-1
v_gene: TRBV6-1

CDR3aa: CASSSGQANQPQHF
CDR3nt: TGTGCCAGCAGCTCAGGACAGGCCAATCAGCCCCAGCATTTT
d_gene: TRBD1
j_gene: TRBJ1-5
v_gene: TRBV7-9

CDR3aa: CASSSGSHEQYF
CDR3nt: TGTGCCAGCAGCTCGGGGTCCCACGAGCAGTACTTC
d_gene: NA
j_gene: TRBJ2-7
v_gene: TRBV7-9

CDR3aa: CASSLSGTPVETQYF
CDR3nt: TGTGCCAGCAGCTTATCCGGCACGCCGGTGGAGACCCAGTACTTC
d_gene: NA
j_gene: TRBJ2-5
v_gene: TRBV7-9

CDR3aa: CASSVARLPNTDTQYF
CDR3nt: TGTGCCAGCAGCGTAGCGAGACTACCAAACACAGATACGCAGTATTTT
d_gene: NA
j_gene: TRBJ2-3
v_gene: TRBV9

CDR3aa: CASSEDTGEGTEAFF
CDR3nt: TGTGCCAGCAGTGAGGATACAGGGGAGGGGACTGAAGCTTTCTTT
d_gene: TRBD1
j_gene: TRBJ1-1
v_gene: TRBV6-1

CDR3aa: CASSLSVSGYEQYF
CDR3nt: TGTGCCAGCAGTTTATCCGTAAGCGGCTACGAGCAGTACTTC
d_gene: NA
j_gene: TRBJ2-7
v_gene: TRBV28

CDR3aa: CASSVATVQGAVETQYF
CDR3nt: TGTGCCAGCAGCGTAGCTACGGTCCAGGGGGCAGTTGAGACCCAGTACTTC
d_gene: TRBD1
j_gene: TRBJ2-5
v_gene: TRBV9

CDR3aa: CASSQAPQYEQYF
CDR3nt: TGTGCCAGCAGCCAAGCTCCGCAATACGAGCAGTACTTC
d_gene: NA
j_gene: TRBJ2-7
v_gene: TRBV4-2

CDR3aa: CASSPASGQEAHEQYF
CDR3nt: TGTGCCAGCTCACCAGCCTCGGGACAAGAGGCTCACGAGCAGTACTTC
d_gene: NA
j_gene: TRBJ2-7
v_gene: TRBV18

CDR3aa: CASSSGLEQFF
CDR3nt: TGTGCCAGCAGTTCGGGGCTTGAGCAGTTCTTC
d_gene: NA
j_gene: TRBJ2-1
v_gene: TRBV6-1

CDR3aa: CASSYSGQYSNQPQHF
CDR3nt: TGTGCCAGCAGTTACTCAGGGCAGTATAGCAATCAGCCCCAGCATTTT
d_gene: NA
j_gene: TRBJ1-5
v_gene: TRBV6-6

CDR3aa: CASTTAGGPSDTQYF
CDR3nt: TGTGCCAGCACCACAGCGGGGGGGCCATCTGATACGCAGTATTTT
d_gene: TRBD2
j_gene: TRBJ2-3
v_gene: TRBV27

CDR3aa: CASRGADEQYF
CDR3nt: TGTGCCAGCAGGGGCGCGGACGAGCAGTACTTC
d_gene: NA
j_gene: TRBJ2-7
v_gene: TRBV7-2

CDR3aa: CASSYGGAEQYF
CDR3nt: TGTGCCAGCAGTTACGGGGGTGCCGAGCAGTACTTC
d_gene: NA
j_gene: TRBJ2-7
v_gene: TRBV6-5

CDR3aa: CASSYSWEGTGELFF
CDR3nt: TGTGCCAGCAGTTACTCCTGGGAGGGCACCGGGGAGCTGTTTTTT
d_gene: TRBD2
j_gene: TRBJ2-2
v_gene: TRBV6-6

CDR3aa: CASSSGTSGRAETQYF
CDR3nt: TGTGCCAGCAGTTCGGGGACTAGCGGGAGGGCAGAGACCCAGTACTTC
d_gene: TRBD2
j_gene: TRBJ2-5
v_gene: TRBV27

CDR3aa: CASSLGTDTGYGYTF
CDR3nt: TGTGCCAGCAGCTTGGGGACGGATACGGGGTATGGCTACACCTTC
d_gene: NA
j_gene: TRBJ1-2
v_gene: TRBV5-6